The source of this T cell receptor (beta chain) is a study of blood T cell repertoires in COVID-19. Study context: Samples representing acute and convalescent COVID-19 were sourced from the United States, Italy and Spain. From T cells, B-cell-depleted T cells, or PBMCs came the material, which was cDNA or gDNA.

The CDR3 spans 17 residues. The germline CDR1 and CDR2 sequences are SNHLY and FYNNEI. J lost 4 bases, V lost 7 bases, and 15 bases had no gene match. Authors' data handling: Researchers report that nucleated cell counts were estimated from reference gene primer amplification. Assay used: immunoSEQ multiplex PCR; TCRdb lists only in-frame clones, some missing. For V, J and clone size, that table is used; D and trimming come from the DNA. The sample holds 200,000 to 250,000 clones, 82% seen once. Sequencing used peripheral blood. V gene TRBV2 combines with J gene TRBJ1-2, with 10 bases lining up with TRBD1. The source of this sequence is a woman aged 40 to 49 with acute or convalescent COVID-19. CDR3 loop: CASTAGQGPQIGYGYTF. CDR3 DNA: TGTGCCAGCACCGCGGGACAGGGGCCGCAAATCGGCTATGGCTACACCTTC.